These 20 T cell receptor beta chains were all obtained from the same sample, sequenced in a study of blood T cell repertoires in COVID-19. TCRdb's table, derived via immunoSEQ multiplex PCR, lists solely in-frame clones and lacks some. This sample carries 430,000 or so clones, roughly 90% of them seen once, and the ten largest clones take approximately 1.8%. Sequenced material: PBMCs or T cells enriched from blood (not recorded which). The receptors were gathered from a woman in her thirties or forties who had recovered from COVID-19.

The J gene is TRBJ1-4, the V gene TRBV6-5; a possible D gene is TRBD1 (5 bases). The CDR3 extends over 14 amino acids. Germline CDR1 MNHEY, CDR2 SVGAGI. V was cut by 5 bases and J by 7 bases, with 14 bases left in between. Here the CDR3 DNA reads TGTGCCAGCAGTCGGACTACAGGTGGTGAAAAACTGTTTTTT. It translates to CASSRTTGGEKLFF.

This clone was observed a single time. The V and J genes are TRBV28 and TRBJ1-1; unclear D gene. V lost 0 bases and J 1 base, leaving 3 bases between the germline ends. CDR1 is MDHEN and CDR2 is SYDVKM in the germline V gene. CDR3 length: 13 amino acids. In DNA form, the CDR3 reads TGTGCCAGCAGTTTATGGGCGAACACTGAAGCTTTCTTT. Protein: CASSLWANTEAFF.

The chain has TRBV19 and TRBJ2-1, with 11 positions matching TRBD2. V dropped 5 bases and J dropped 12; count of bases not matched to a gene: 12. The CDR3 has 15 amino acids. The V gene's germline CDR1 is LNHDA and CDR2 SQIVND (reference sequence). The CDR3 sequence: CASSPGVAGGSGQFF. The CDR3 DNA is TGTGCCAGTAGTCCCGGGGTAGCGGGAGGGTCTGGGCAGTTCTTC.

The V gene is TRBV24-1, the J gene TRBJ2-5; 11 bases fit TRBD2. The CDR3 extends over 16 amino acids. Looked up from germline, CDR1 is KGHDR and CDR2 is SFDVKD. Trimming at V came to 4 bases and at J to 3 bases, leaving 6 bases not matched to a gene. The CDR3 here is CATSDTLAGVKETQYF. The DNA of the CDR3 is TGTGCCACCAGTGACACACTAGCGGGGGTAAAAGAGACCCAGTACTTC.

This rearrangement joins TRBV15 to TRBJ2-5, with D possibly matching TRBD1 (5 bases). The CDR3 totals 13 residues. CDR1 is LNHNV, CDR2 YYDKDF, per germline (reference sequence). V lost 0 bases, J lost 7 bases, and 9 bases lay in between. CDR3 DNA sequence: TGTGCCACCAGCAGAGATGGGGCAGGGACCCAGTACTTC. This sequence encodes CATSRDGAGTQYF. Based on the CDR3 plus reference TRBV15 and TRBJ2-5, the full variable domain is DAMVIQNPRYQVTQFGKPVTLSCSQTLNHNVMYWYQQKSSQAPKLLFHYYDKDFNNEADTPDNFQSRRPNTSFCFLDIRSPGLGDTAMYLCATSRDGAGTQYFGPGTRLLVL.

In its sample, this clone was seen once. This rearrangement joins TRBV27 to TRBJ1-6; TRBD1 is a possible D gene (6 bases). The CDR3 runs to 21 residues. From germline, CDR1 is MNHEY and CDR2 SMNVEV (reference sequence). Trimming took 2 bases from V and 3 from J, leaving 26 bases between them. Here the CDR3 reads CASSLNGRDGTPLLYNSPLHF. CDR3 bases: TGTGCCAGCAGTTTAAACGGGAGGGACGGGACACCCTTGCTCTATAATTCACCCCTCCACTTT.

Here the CDR3 reads CASTVGAAGYTF. The CDR3 bases are TGTGCCTCGACAGTAGGTGCGGCTGGCTACACCTTC. The chain combines TRBV30 with TRBJ1-2; possibly TRBD1 for D (5 bases). V dropped 7 bases and J dropped 7 bases, with 16 bases sitting between them. Germline CDR1 is GTSNPN and CDR2 is SVGIG (reference sequence). The CDR3 totals 12 residues.

The chain employs TRBV21-1 and TRBJ2-1; TRBD1, the table's D call, was not compared with the DNA. TRBV21-1 is listed as a pseudogene. The CDR3 length is 19 residues. The CDR3 is CASSTQGCARPNHQYEQFF. The CDR3 DNA reads TGTGCCAGCAGCACGCAGGGTTGTGCCAGACCCAACCACCAATATGAGCAGTTCTTC.

The V and J genes are TRBV6-5 and TRBJ1-6; D is perhaps TRBD1 (5 bases). The CDR3 is 16 amino acids. V was pared by 0 bases and J by 8 bases, with 14 bases between. Germline V lookup: CDR1 MNHEY, CDR2 SVGAGI. The CDR3 DNA reads as TGTGCCAGCAGTTACTCGAAGGTCAGGGAGGATTCACCCCTCCACTTT. Translated: CASSYSKVREDSPLHF.

The V call is TRBV7-2, the J call TRBJ1-1; no clear D gene. The CDR3 covers 16 residues. Deletions cut 4 bases from V and 0 bases from J, with 15 bases between. The germline CDR1 and CDR2 sequences are SGHTA and FQGNSA. The CDR3 nucleotides read TGTGCCAGCAGCTCCTCACACCGGGAAATGAACACTGAAGCTTTCTTT. Its translation: CASSSSHREMNTEAFF.

The V gene is TRBV7-9, the J gene TRBJ2-1; 10 bases line up with TRBD2. Germline CDR1 reads SEHNR; CDR2 reads FQNEAQ (reference sequence). The CDR3 extends over 14 amino acids. V dropped 6 bases and J dropped 8; count of bases not matched to a gene: 7. The CDR3 DNA is TGTGCCAGCAGAGAGCGGGAGGGCCACGATGAGCAGTTCTTC. Its translation is CASREREGHDEQFF.

This chain connects TRBV9 to TRBJ2-3, with 8 bases fitting TRBD2. Germline V gene lookup returns CDR1 SGDLS and CDR2 YYNGEE. This CDR3 comprises 15 residues. J was trimmed by 2 bases and V by 9 bases; bases with no gene match: 11. In DNA, the CDR3 is TGTGCCACTTCCCTCGGACTAGCCAACACAGATACGCAGTATTTT. As protein: CATSLGLANTDTQYF.

This chain connects TRBV19 to TRBJ2-1; TRBD1 agrees at 8 bases. The CDR3 runs to 14 residues. Unmatched junction bases numbered 5, after V lost 5 bases and J lost 5 bases. CDR1 is LNHDA, CDR2 SQIVND, per germline (reference sequence). The CDR3 protein is CASSVTGVDNEQFF. For the CDR3, the DNA is TGTGCCAGTAGTGTGACAGGGGTGGACAATGAGCAGTTCTTC.

This chain links TRBV4-3 with TRBJ1-4; 10 bases agree with TRBD1. The CDR3 runs to 14 residues. With V trimmed by 4 bases and J by 9 bases, 5 bases remained unmatched. Germline loops: CDR1 LGHNA, CDR2 YSLEER. CDR3 sequence: CASSPGQGRKKLFF. The CDR3 DNA reads as TGCGCCAGCAGCCCGGGACAGGGGCGTAAAAAACTGTTTTTT.

The V gene is TRBV7-2, the J gene TRBJ2-5, with D maybe TRBD2 (5 bases). The CDR3 totals 14 residues. From germline, CDR1 is SGHTA and CDR2 FQGNSA. The V end was cut by 2 bases, the J end by 5 bases, with 12 bases between. The CDR3: CASSLFRDRETQYF. In nucleotides, the CDR3 is TGTGCCAGCAGCTTATTTCGGGATAGGGAGACCCAGTACTTC.

V gene TRBV29-1 combines with J gene TRBJ1-1; tentative D call: TRBD1 (5 bases). The CDR3 runs to 16 residues. CDR1 SQVTM and CDR2 ANQGSEA come from the germline V gene. Trimming shortened V by 4 bases and J by 0 bases, and 18 bases separated the two germline ends. DNA of the CDR3: TGCAGCGTTGTGGGGCTAGGGACTGCCATGAACACTGAAGCTTTCTTT. Amino acids: CSVVGLGTAMNTEAFF.

The CDR3 protein is CASSPIQGPLGNYGYTF. The CDR3 nucleotides read TGTGCCAGCAGTCCCATCCAGGGTCCCCTTGGGAACTATGGCTACACCTTC. V is TRBV27 and J is TRBJ1-2, with a possible D match to TRBD1 (5 bases). CDR1 is MNHEY and CDR2 is SMNVEV in the germline V gene (reference sequence). Trimming took 5 bases from V and 2 from J, leaving 21 bases between them. The CDR3 sequence is 17 residues long.

The chain couples TRBV7-9 to TRBJ2-3; 9 bases agree with TRBD2. The CDR3 consists of 14 residues. V lost 3 bases to trimming and J lost 6 bases; unmatched junction nucleotides: 4. Germline V CDR1 and CDR2: SEHNR, FQNEAQ (reference sequence). CDR3 in amino acids: CASSLAGGMDTQYF. For the CDR3, the DNA is TGTGCCAGCAGCTTGGCGGGGGGGATGGATACGCAGTATTTT.

This clone was counted a few times. The identical CDR3 is also encoded by other nucleotide sequences in the sample. The V gene is TRBV2, the J gene TRBJ2-5, with 7 bases identical to TRBD1. Germline assignment: CDR1 SNHLY and CDR2 FYNNEI. This CDR3 has 13 amino acids. V was clipped by 6 bases and J by 3 bases; unmatched bases: 4. The CDR3 here is CASSRDREETQYF. CDR3 nucleotide sequence: TGTGCCAGCAGCCGAGACAGGGAAGAGACCCAGTACTTC.

The J gene is TRBJ2-7, the V gene TRBV4-3; D gene ambiguous. Trimming shortened V by 0 bases and J by 0 bases, and 6 bases separated the two germline ends. Looked up from germline, CDR1 is LGHNA and CDR2 is YSLEER. The CDR3 consists of 14 residues. In DNA form, the CDR3 reads TGCGCCAGCAGCCAAGACTCGTTCTCCTACGAGCAGTACTTC. Translated, it gives CASSQDSFSYEQYF.